The clone carrying this T cell receptor (beta chain) turned up a few times. The antigen remains undetermined. These data are taken from a study of cytomegalovirus exposure and HLA in healthy donors. CDR1 MDHEN and CDR2 SYDVKM come from the germline V gene. With 1 base removed from V and 1 base from J, the gap between germline ends came to 14 bases. This CDR3 is 17 amino acids long. Primers: 60 Vbeta forward and 13 Jbeta reverse. Produced via immunoSEQ multiplex PCR; TCRdb's table is partial and in-frame only. The profile covers roughly 110,000 clones, with over 75% appearing a single time and around 9.9% taken by the ten largest. Notes on the study in general: In a later analysis, the majority of CMV-associated beta chains seemingly showed HLA restriction. Testing in vitro showed three CMV-associated chains specific for CMV antigens. Reportedly, fewer N-insertions than the approximately 700-donor mean appeared in an Asian-associated ancestry cluster in a later analysis. CMV serostatus was the only recorded immune exposure for donors.

The chain employs TRBV28 and TRBJ1-3; D is perhaps TRBD1 (6 bases). The sequence came from a man in his forties in good health and CMV-seropositive. The material sequenced was PBMCs. CDR3 coding DNA: TGTGCCAGCAGTTTATATGGTGGGGGGGCTTCTGGAAACACCATATATTTT. It translates to CASSLYGGGASGNTIYF.